One and the same sample provided the 31 T cell receptor beta chains below, sequenced in a study of T cells in Graves' hyperthyroidism and ophthalmopathy. Amplification of TCR beta CDR3 regions used RNA as the template. The HTBI primer set served for first-round RT-PCR of the TCR CDR3. A single record per CDR3 protein comes from TCRdb applying MiXCR to the multiplex PCR reads. The table has over 250,000 distinct CDR3 sequences, approximately 20% seen once. Sequenced sample: blood. The receptors here all came from a man aged 30-40 years with Graves' ophthalmopathy.

This clonotype came up a few times. V is TRBV24-1 and J is TRBJ2-1; no clear D gene. Trimming left V 0 bases short and J 10 bases short, with 6 bases between. Looked up from germline, CDR1 is KGHDR and CDR2 is SFDVKD. There are 12 residues in the CDR3. Here the CDR3 reads CATSDLQAEQFF. In DNA, the CDR3 is TGTGCCACCAGTGATTTGCAGGCGGAGCAGTTCTTC.

This clonotype came up a few times. The CDR3 is CASSAPRDRGSYEQYF. DNA of the CDR3: TGTGCCAGCAGTGCACCCCGGGACAGGGGATCCTACGAGCAGTACTTC. The J gene is TRBJ2-7, the V gene TRBV28; 10 nucleotides agree with TRBD1. CDR3 length equals 16 residues. Germline assignment: CDR1 MDHEN and CDR2 SYDVKM. The junction had 8 bases not matched to a gene; V was cut back by 5 bases and J by 1 base.

The rearrangement uses TRBV7-8 and TRBJ2-3; 8 nucleotides match TRBD1. With V trimmed by 6 bases and J by 0 bases, 11 bases remained unmatched. Germline CDR1 SGHVS, CDR2 FQNEAQ. This CDR3 has 17 amino acids. The CDR3 DNA follows: TGTGCCAGCAGTCCAGGGGGCGGCGGTGTTAGCACAGATACGCAGTATTTT. This codes for CASSPGGGGVSTDTQYF.

This clonotype has only a few counts. The chain combines TRBV20-1 with TRBJ1-5; TRBD1 is a possible D gene (5 bases). Trimming shortened V by 6 bases and J by 11 bases, and 17 bases separated the two germline ends. CDR3 length: 12 amino acids. Germline loops: CDR1 DFQATT, CDR2 SNEGSKA (reference sequence). This CDR3 reads CSAGTEVGAQHF. Here the CDR3 DNA reads TGCAGTGCCGGCACGGAAGTAGGGGCCCAGCATTTT.

V usage is TRBV6-5 and J usage is TRBJ2-7; 8 bases line up with TRBD2. This CDR3 has 16 residues. J lost 3 bases, V lost 0 bases, and 7 bases had no gene match. CDR1 and CDR2 from the germline V gene are MNHEY and SVGAGI. The DNA for the CDR3 is TGTGCCAGCAGTTACTCGACGGCTAGCGGGTTCTACGAGCAGTACTTC. Protein: CASSYSTASGFYEQYF.

This chain connects TRBV12-3 or TRBV12-4 to TRBJ1-1; tentatively, D is TRBD1 (5 bases). Trimming pared 6 bases from V and 1 base from J, leaving 15 bases between. The CDR3 is 15 residues long. The chain's CDR3 is CASSPWGTRNTEAFF. DNA for the CDR3: TGTGCCAGCAGCCCCTGGGGGACGCGGAACACTGAAGCTTTCTTT.

J is TRBJ2-1 and V is TRBV28, with D uncertain. CDR3 length equals 11 residues. V lost 7 bases to trimming and J lost 3 bases, with 4 bases between them. CDR1 is MDHEN, CDR2 SYDVKM, per germline. CDR3 nucleotide sequence: TGTGCCAGCACACTCTACAATGAGCAGTTCTTC. This codes for CASTLYNEQFF. Complete variable domain (other parts from reference TRBV28 and TRBJ2-1): DVKVTQSSRYLVKRTGEKVFLECVQDMDHENMFWYRQDPGLGLRLIYFSYDVKMKEKGDIPEGYSVSREKKERFSLILESASTNQTSMYLCASTLYNEQFFGPGTRLTVL.

This clonotype was detected many times. The rearrangement uses TRBV28 and TRBJ2-3; tentatively, D is TRBD1 or TRBD2 (6 bases each). Trimming took 5 bases from V and 6 from J, leaving 18 bases between them. This CDR3 contains 15 residues. Per germline, CDR1 MDHEN and CDR2 SYDVKM. This chain's CDR3 is CASSPSPGAGDTQYF. In nucleotides, the CDR3 is TGTGCCAGCAGTCCCTCCCCGGGGGCAGGGGATACGCAGTATTTT.

J is TRBJ2-7 and V is TRBV6-1; D unclear. Trimming took off 5 bases at V and 9 bases at J, with 17 bases between the two ends. Per germline, CDR1 MNHNS and CDR2 SASEGT. This CDR3 is 13 amino acids long. CDR3 loop: CASSSHDRFRQYF. DNA of the CDR3: TGTGCCAGCAGTTCTCACGACCGTTTTAGGCAGTACTTC.

The chain links TRBV2 to TRBJ2-1; D gene unclear. The CDR3 is 12 amino acids. The V gene lost 7 bases and the J gene lost 5 bases, with 9 bases spanning the gap. Germline V gene data show CDR1 as SNHLY and CDR2 as FYNNEI. The chain's CDR3 is CASILADNEQFF. The CDR3 bases are TGTGCCAGCATTCTCGCGGACAATGAGCAGTTCTTC.

This rearrangement joins TRBV20-1 to TRBJ2-7, with 13 positions matching TRBD2. The germline V gene encodes CDR1 DFQATT and CDR2 SNEGSKA (reference sequence). The CDR3 extends over 15 amino acids. Trimming at V came to 3 bases and at J to 4 bases, leaving 6 bases not matched to a gene. The CDR3 DNA reads as TGCAGTGCTAGTACTAGCGGGAGGGCCGGGTACGAGCAGTACTTC. Translation: CSASTSGRAGYEQYF.

The sample holds many counts of this clonotype. The V gene is TRBV20-1, the J gene TRBJ1-5; no firm D call. The V end was cut by 0 bases, the J end by 4 bases, with 10 bases between. Germline CDR1 and CDR2: DFQATT and SNEGSKA (reference sequence). This CDR3 region has 14 residues. For the CDR3, the DNA is TGCAGTGCTAGAGATCGGCGGGGTAATCAGCCCCAGCATTTT. This codes for CSARDRRGNQPQHF.

This rearrangement joins TRBV28 to TRBJ2-6; 7 bases match TRBD1. Looked up from germline, CDR1 is MDHEN and CDR2 is SYDVKM. V shed 3 bases, J shed 2 bases, and the junction held 4 bases outside the gene matches. This CDR3 spans 16 amino acids. This CDR3 reads CASSFWTGAGANVLTF. The CDR3, as DNA: TGTGCCAGCAGTTTTTGGACAGGCGCTGGGGCCAACGTCCTGACTTTC.

The sample holds many counts of this clonotype. The rearrangement uses TRBV28 and TRBJ2-7; 13 bases agree with TRBD2. V shed 5 bases, J shed 4 bases, and the junction held 5 bases outside the gene matches. CDR1 is MDHEN, CDR2 SYDVKM, per germline. This CDR3 is 15 amino acids long. This chain's CDR3 is CASSPALAGGYEQYF. CDR3 DNA: TGTGCCAGCAGTCCCGCACTAGCGGGAGGGTACGAGCAGTACTTC. Together with reference TRBV28 and TRBJ2-7, the CDR3 gives the full variable domain: DVKVTQSSRYLVKRTGEKVFLECVQDMDHENMFWYRQDPGLGLRLIYFSYDVKMKEKGDIPEGYSVSREKKERFSLILESASTNQTSMYLCASSPALAGGYEQYFGPGTRLTVT.

This clonotype came up many times. This chain connects TRBV30 to TRBJ2-3; unclear D gene. V was pared by 6 bases and J by 6 bases, with 7 bases between. The CDR3 covers 10 residues. Germline V gene data show CDR1 as GTSNPN and CDR2 as SVGIG (reference sequence). The CDR3: CACGRDTQYF. The CDR3 DNA is TGTGCCTGTGGGCGGGATACGCAGTATTTT.

The chain combines TRBV6-1 with TRBJ2-1; TRBD2 aligns across 7 bases. The CDR3 totals 14 residues. V was clipped by 5 bases and J by 4 bases; unmatched bases: 5. From germline, CDR1 is MNHNS and CDR2 SASEGT. Written as DNA, the CDR3 is TGTGCCAGCAGTACTAGCGCGAATTACAATGAGCAGTTCTTC. It codes for CASSTSANYNEQFF.

The chain uses TRBV29-1 and TRBJ2-7, with a tentative D call TRBD2 (5 bases). Trimming removed 6 bases from V and 4 bases from J, with 22 bases in between. CDR1 is SQVTM, CDR2 ANQGSEA, per germline. The CDR3 spans 15 residues. CDR3 residues: CSVATPGIRDYEQYF. CDR3 DNA sequence: TGCAGCGTAGCTACTCCGGGGATTCGAGATTACGAGCAGTACTTC.

This clonotype was counted between two and nine times. V and J are TRBV15 and TRBJ2-3; TRBD2 is a possible D gene (6 bases). The germline CDR1 and CDR2 sequences are LNHNV and YYDKDF (reference sequence). This CDR3 spans 15 amino acids. Trimming pared 0 bases from V and 2 bases from J, leaving 9 bases between. CDR3 protein: CATSRDLRDTDTQYF. The CDR3 DNA is TGTGCCACCAGCAGAGATCTGCGGGACACAGATACGCAGTATTTT.

This clonotype was seen a few times. The V gene is TRBV6-6, the J gene TRBJ2-5; D might be TRBD1 (5 bases). Germline V gene lookup returns CDR1 MNHNY and CDR2 SVGAGI (reference sequence). CDR3 length equals 14 residues. V shed 0 bases and J shed 3 bases, with 8 bases lying between them. CDR3 sequence reads: CASSYSAREETQYF. In DNA, the CDR3 is TGTGCCAGCAGTTACTCGGCCAGGGAAGAGACCCAGTACTTC.

At least ten counts were recorded for this clonotype. The gene calls are TRBV3-1 and TRBJ1-1; TRBD1 matches 7 bases. CDR3 size: 13 residues. V was clipped by 6 bases and J by 11 bases; unmatched bases: 12. Germline V gene sequence: CDR1 LGHDT, CDR2 YNNKEL (reference sequence). CDR3 loop: CASRATGAIRAFF. The CDR3 bases are TGTGCCAGCAGAGCAACAGGGGCTATAAGGGCTTTCTTT.

This clonotype appeared many times. The chain couples TRBV20-1 to TRBJ2-7; no firm D call. Germline V lookup: CDR1 DFQATT, CDR2 SNEGSKA (reference sequence). The CDR3 loop spans 11 amino acids. The V end lost 6 bases, the J end lost 4 bases, and 10 bases lay between the germline ends. CDR3 residues: CSATEQYEQYF. CDR3 nucleotides: TGCAGTGCAACAGAACAATACGAGCAGTACTTC.

The chain is built from TRBV24-1 and TRBJ2-1; D is unresolved. Trimming stripped 5 bases from V and 7 bases from J, with 11 bases between. The germline V gene encodes CDR1 KGHDR and CDR2 SFDVKD. The CDR3 runs to 13 residues. CDR3 loop: CATSVSPENEQFF. In DNA, the CDR3 is TGTGCCACCAGTGTTTCCCCGGAAAATGAGCAGTTCTTC.

This clonotype was seen a few times. This chain links TRBV29-1 with TRBJ2-7, with 9 nucleotides matching TRBD2. The CDR3 loop spans 15 amino acids. V shed 3 bases and J 1 base; nucleotides not matched to a gene: 7. Looked up from germline, CDR1 is SQVTM and CDR2 is ANQGSEA. Here the CDR3 DNA reads TGCAGCGTTGATATAGCGGGAGACGATTCCTACGAGCAGTACTTC. It yields the protein CSVDIAGDDSYEQYF.

This chain joins TRBV12-3 or TRBV12-4 and TRBJ1-2; a possible D gene is TRBD1 (5 bases). The CDR3 spans 12 residues. V lost 6 bases, J lost 4 bases, and 9 bases lay in between. The DNA for the CDR3 is TGTGCCAGCAGATCAGACAGCTATGGCTACACCTTC. Its translation is CASRSDSYGYTF.

This clonotype occurred many times. J is TRBJ1-2 and V is TRBV6-2 or TRBV6-3; a possible D gene is TRBD1 (6 bases). The CDR3 has 14 residues. The V gene lost 2 bases and the J gene lost 3 bases, with 10 bases spanning the gap. CDR1 and CDR2 (germline): MNHEY, SVGEGT. The CDR3 sequence is CASSYAGAYYGYTF. For the CDR3, the DNA is TGTGCCAGCAGTTACGCAGGGGCCTACTATGGCTACACCTTC.

There are a few counts of this clonotype. V and J are TRBV12-5 and TRBJ2-1, with D uncertain. CDR1 and CDR2 (germline): LGHNT, FRNRAP. The CDR3 has 17 amino acids. The V end was cut by 1 base, the J end by 0 bases, with 13 bases between. The CDR3 protein is CASGLGRLASSYNEQFF. Here the CDR3 DNA reads TGTGCTAGTGGTTTGGGGCGGCTGGCCAGCTCCTACAATGAGCAGTTCTTC.

This clonotype was seen repeatedly, ten times or more. The chain employs TRBV11-3 and TRBJ2-5; D gene uncertain. The V gene's germline CDR1 is SGHNT and CDR2 YENEEA. The CDR3 is 12 residues long. Trimming removed 1 base at V and 4 bases at J, with 4 bases between. The CDR3 DNA sequence: TGTGCCAGCAGCTTAGTAGGAGAGACCCAGTACTTC. It encodes CASSLVGETQYF. The entire variable domain, with the rest obtained from reference TRBV11-3 and TRBJ2-5, is as follows: EAGVVQSPRYKIIEKKQPVAFWCNPISGHNTLYWYLQNLGQGPELLIRYENEEAVDDSQLPKDRFSAERLKGVDSTLKIQPAELGDSAVYLCASSLVGETQYFGPGTRLLVL.

Note on this clonotype: A read error may account for a junction end that differs from germline. The V and J genes are TRBV28 and TRBJ2-1; 10 bases are shared with TRBD2. Germline V gene data show CDR1 as MDHEN and CDR2 as SYDVKM. The length of the CDR3 is 15 residues. The CDR3 is CASTLQAGGPFEQFF. The CDR3 DNA reads as TGTGCCAGCACTTTACAAGCGGGAGGGCCCTTTGAGCAGTTCTTC.

The CDR3 spells CASSLDRGPNTGELFF. The CDR3 coding sequence is TGTGCCAGCAGCTTAGACAGGGGCCCGAACACCGGGGAGCTGTTTTTT. The rearrangement uses TRBV11-3 and TRBJ2-2; maybe TRBD1 (6 bases). The CDR3 is 16 amino acids. Germline V CDR1 and CDR2: SGHNT, YENEEA. Trimming stripped 0 bases from V and 0 bases from J, with 8 bases between.

This clonotype was observed a handful of times. The chain employs TRBV7-2 and TRBJ2-7, with 7 bases fitting TRBD1. After removal of 5 bases from V and 3 bases from J, the junction contained 7 bases not matched to a gene. The CDR3 covers 14 residues. Germline loops: CDR1 SGHTA, CDR2 FQGNSA. The CDR3 protein is CASSRTGINYEQYF. CDR3 in DNA: TGTGCCAGCAGCAGGACAGGAATCAACTACGAGCAGTACTTC.

A few counts support this clonotype. The rearrangement uses TRBV6-5 and TRBJ1-2, with 7 bases identical to TRBD1. Germline V gives CDR1 MNHEY, CDR2 SVGAGI. Trimming at V came to 0 bases and at J to 8 bases, leaving 15 bases not matched to a gene. This CDR3 has 17 amino acids. The CDR3 reads CASSYSRQGGWYNGYTF. The CDR3 DNA reads TGTGCCAGCAGTTACTCGAGACAGGGAGGGTGGTATAACGGCTACACCTTC.